Given below is one TCR beta chain in context. Its cognate antigen has yet to be identified. Nothing much larger sits one base from this clone, and base qualities are not available. Peripheral blood CD8+ and CD4+ T cells from healthy donors, Susac syndrome patients and multiple sclerosis patients were profiled by high-throughput TCR beta sequencing. The Susac syndrome patients fulfilled recently defined diagnostic criteria for either definite or probable disease. Bulk CD8+ and CD4+ T cells were purified by magnetic negative isolation, whereas CD8+ TEMRA cells were enriched by FACS. Blood was drawn into EDTA tubes, processed within 24 hours, and PBMCs were isolated by density gradient centrifugation. PBMCs intended for TCR sequencing were cryopreserved in liquid nitrogen and thawed later in a water bath at 37 degrees C. The sorted or isolated CD4+, CD8+ and CD8+ TEMRA cells had a purity of 90% or higher.

RNA was extracted using the RNeasy kit, and roughly 0.5 to 1 ug of the RNA was reverse transcribed with random hexamers. The immunoSEQ multiplex PCR assay, covering 54 Vbeta and 13 Jbeta segments, was used to amplify TCR beta CDR3 regions. Bias from PCR amplification was corrected by using a synthetic template baseline for primer optimization and for computational correction. Processing in the source paper ran as follows. Reads were annotated to V, D and J genes according to IMGT and were analyzed with immunoSEQ Analyzer, with only productive sequences retained. Clonality was calculated as one minus the Shannon entropy normalized by log2 of the number of productive unique sequences. For each patient and control, public and private clones were evaluated among the 100 most prevalent clones. Clones were defined as Susac-specific when absent from the healthy and MS cohorts, from approximately 1,100 published viral clones and from other ImmuneACCESS disease sequences. TCRdb handled the public reads itself, with Q25 trimming in fastp and clone calling in MiXCR, and kept productive beta chains. Records with the same CDR3 protein are collapsed into one entry carrying the most frequent genes and DNA. The V and J calls and clone size are TCRdb's, not the authors'. The table for this sample lists approximately 190,000 distinct CDR3 sequences; approximately 95% of them were counted only once. The top ten clones comprise 0.15% to 0.2% of the sample.

The data were obtained in a study of CD8 T cells in Susac syndrome (dated by TCRdb to between 2018 and 2021). About the full investigation: Among the Susac syndrome patients who were sequenced, clinically active disease was present in over 5 and clinical remission was observed in roughly 8. At the time of blood withdrawal, Susac syndrome patients were either therapy-naive, taking corticosteroids (with some also receiving IVIg), or on IVIg alone. The study used repertoire sequencing to test whether antigen drove CD8+ T cell activation and differentiation in Susac syndrome. The study compared CD8+ T cell repertoire clonality among 12 healthy donors, 14 Susac syndrome patients and approximately 16 multiple sclerosis patients. Overall results and qualifications from the work: Some 15 Susac-specific public clones were identified in the total CD8+ repertoire, and roughly five Susac-specific public clones were identified in the CD8+ TEMRA repertoire. The TCR sequencing and HLA analysis was acknowledged to have included a relatively small number of individuals. CD8+ repertoires in Susac syndrome showed clonal expansion, which was highest in CD8+ TEMRA cells and was greater in clinically active patients than in remitting patients.

CDR1 and CDR2, looked up from the germline V gene, are MDHEN and SYDVKM. The CDR3, cysteine through phenylalanine, is 16 amino acids long. Left in the record is the CDR3 DNA by itself, 48 bases read in frame from the first base. The germline V and J ends show losses of 6 bases and 0 bases respectively, and no gene match explains 8 bases of the junction. Input material: CD8+ T cells from PBMCs. The chain employs TRBV28 and TRBJ2-7; TRBD2 fits 10 bases in the junction. This receptor was taken from a human donor with Susac syndrome. The base sequence is TGTGCCAGCAGCCAAATACTAGCGGGGATCTCCTACGAGCAGTACTTC. It encodes CASSQILAGISYEQYF.